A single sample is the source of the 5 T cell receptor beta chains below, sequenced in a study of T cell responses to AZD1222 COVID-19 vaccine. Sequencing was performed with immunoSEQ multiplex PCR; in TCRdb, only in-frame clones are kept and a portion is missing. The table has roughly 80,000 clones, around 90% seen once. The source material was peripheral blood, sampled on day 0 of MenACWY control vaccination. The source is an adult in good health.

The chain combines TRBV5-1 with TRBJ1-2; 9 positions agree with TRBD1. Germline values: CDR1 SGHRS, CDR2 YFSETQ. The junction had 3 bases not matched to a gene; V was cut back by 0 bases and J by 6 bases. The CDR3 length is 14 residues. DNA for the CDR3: TGCGCCAGCAGCTTGGGCGGACAGGGGCATGGCTACACCTTC. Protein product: CASSLGGQGHGYTF.

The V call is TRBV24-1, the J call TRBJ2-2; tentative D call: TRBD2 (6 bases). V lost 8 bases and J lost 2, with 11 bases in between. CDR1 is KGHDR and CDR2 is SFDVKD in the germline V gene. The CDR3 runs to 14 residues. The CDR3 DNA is TGTGCCACCATGGCGCGGGGTAACACCGGGGAGCTGTTTTTT. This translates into CATMARGNTGELFF.

For the CDR3, the DNA is TGTGCCAGCAGCCAAGGTAGCGGGGGCTTCGAGTCAGATACGCAGTATTTT. Translating it yields CASSQGSGGFESDTQYF. The V and J genes are TRBV3-1 (or the pseudogene TRBV3-2) and TRBJ2-3; 9 positions agree with TRBD2. The CDR3 loop spans 17 amino acids. The V segment lost 1 base and the J segment 4 bases; nucleotides outside the gene matches: 9. Germline V CDR1 and CDR2: LGHDT, YNNKEL (reference sequence).

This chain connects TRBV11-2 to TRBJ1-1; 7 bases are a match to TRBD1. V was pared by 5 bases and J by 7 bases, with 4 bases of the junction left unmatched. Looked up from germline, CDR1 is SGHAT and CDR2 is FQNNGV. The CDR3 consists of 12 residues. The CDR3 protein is CASSHGTVEAFF. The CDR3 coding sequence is TGTGCCAGCAGCCACGGGACAGTTGAAGCTTTCTTT.

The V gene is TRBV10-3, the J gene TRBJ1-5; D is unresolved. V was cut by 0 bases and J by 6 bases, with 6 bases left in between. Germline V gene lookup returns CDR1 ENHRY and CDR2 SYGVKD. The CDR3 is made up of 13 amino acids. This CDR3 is CAISESTSQPQHF. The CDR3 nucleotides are TGTGCCATCAGTGAGTCGACGAGTCAGCCCCAGCATTTT.